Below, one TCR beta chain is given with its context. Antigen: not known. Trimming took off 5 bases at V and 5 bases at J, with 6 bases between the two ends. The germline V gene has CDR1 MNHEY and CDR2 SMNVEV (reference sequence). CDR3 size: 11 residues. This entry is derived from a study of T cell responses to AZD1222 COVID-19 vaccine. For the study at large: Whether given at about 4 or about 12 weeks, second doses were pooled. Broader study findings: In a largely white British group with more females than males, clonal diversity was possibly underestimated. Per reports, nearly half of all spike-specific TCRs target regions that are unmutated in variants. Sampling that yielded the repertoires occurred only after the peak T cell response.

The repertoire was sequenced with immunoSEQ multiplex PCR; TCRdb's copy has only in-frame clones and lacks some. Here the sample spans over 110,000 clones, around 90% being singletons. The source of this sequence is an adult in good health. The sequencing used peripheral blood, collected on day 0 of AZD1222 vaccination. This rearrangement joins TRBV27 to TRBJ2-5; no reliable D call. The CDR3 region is CASSNWETQYF. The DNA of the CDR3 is TGTGCCAGCAGTAATTGGGAGACCCAGTACTTC.